The rows below give T cell receptor beta chains drawn from one sample of a study of T cell responses to AZD1222 COVID-19 vaccine. The method was immunoSEQ multiplex PCR; TCRdb's version includes in-frame clones alone and lacks a portion of them. The sample yields tens of thousands of clones, roughly 77% seen once. The sample was peripheral blood, taken 28 days after the second dose of the MenACWY control vaccine. The receptor source for this set is an adult who received the MenACWY meningococcal vaccine as a control. The CDR3 runs from the conserved cysteine through the conserved F or W. Fields, in order: CDR3 DNA, CDR3 protein, clone size, CDR3 length, J gene, V gene, D gene. The D gene is left open where the match is weak. Size values are once, few and many counts, or a class for expanded clones, and some rows have none.

TGTGCCAGTAGGATACCGGCGGACCCATCGAACACTGAAGCTTTCTTT,CASRIPADPSNTEAFF,.,16,TRBJ1-1,TRBV19,.
TGTGCCAGCATCAAGACAGGGGGGGACACTGAAGCTTTCTTT,CASIKTGGDTEAFF,once,14,TRBJ1-1,TRBV28,TRBD1
TGCGCCAGCAGCTTGGACAGCTCCTATAATTCACCCCTCCACTTT,CASSLDSSYNSPLHF,.,15,TRBJ1-6,TRBV5-1,.
TGTGCCAGCAGCTTACGACAGGGCCCCCACGAGCAGTACTTC,CASSLRQGPHEQYF,.,14,TRBJ2-7,TRBV11-2,TRBD1
TGTGCCATCTCTCGGACTAGCGGGGAGGGTACGCAGTATTTT,CAISRTSGEGTQYF,.,14,TRBJ2-3,TRBV10-3,TRBD2
TGTGCCAGCAGCCAAGAGTGGGATTCACCCCTCCACTTT,CASSQEWDSPLHF,few,13,TRBJ1-6,TRBV3-1/TRBV3-2,.
TGTGCCAGCAGAAGTCGTCGGGACCCCGCAACTAATGAAAAACTGTTTTTT,CASRSRRDPATNEKLFF,once,17,TRBJ1-4,TRBV28,.
TGTGCCAGCAGTCAGTCTCGGACGGGTGGGGACACTGAAGCTTTCTTT,CASSQSRTGGDTEAFF,.,16,TRBJ1-1,TRBV28,.
TGTGCCAGCAGCCCACGGGCCCCTACTGAAGCTTTCTTT,CASSPRAPTEAFF,.,13,TRBJ1-1,TRBV6-5,.
TGTGCCTGGAGTCCAGACAGGGAGGACACTGAAGCTTTCTTT,CAWSPDREDTEAFF,.,14,TRBJ1-1,TRBV30,TRBD1
TGTGCCAGCAGCCCCTGGGGGTCAGGGGATGAGCAGTTCTTC,CASSPWGSGDEQFF,.,14,TRBJ2-1,TRBV3-1/TRBV3-2,.
TGTGCCAGCAGCTTAGAGGGCGGGATTAACTACAATGAGCAGTTCTTC,CASSLEGGINYNEQFF,.,16,TRBJ2-1,TRBV11-2,.
TGTGCCAGCAGACCCGGACAGACGAATCAGCCCCAGCATTTT,CASRPGQTNQPQHF,.,14,TRBJ1-5,TRBV6-5,.
TGTGCCAGCAGTTTATTGAGGACAGGAGCTAGTCTAGCCAAAAACATTCAGTACTTC,CASSLLRTGASLAKNIQYF,.,19,TRBJ2-4,TRBV28,TRBD1
TGCGCCAGCAGCGTACTAGCGAGATTCGGGAATGAGCAGTTCTTC,CASSVLARFGNEQFF,.,15,TRBJ2-1,TRBV5-1,TRBD2
TGCGCCAGCAGATCAACCTACTCGCGAAACTCCTACGAGCAGTACTTC,CASRSTYSRNSYEQYF,.,16,TRBJ2-7,TRBV5-1,.
TGTGCCAGCAGTGAGGAGCGGGGGCCCTACGAGCAGTACTTC,CASSEERGPYEQYF,few,14,TRBJ2-7,TRBV2,TRBD2
TGTGCCAGCAGCCAAGTGAAGAAGAATTGGGGCTCCTACAATGAGCAGTTCTTC,CASSQVKKNWGSYNEQFF,.,18,TRBJ2-1,TRBV3-1/TRBV3-2,.
TGCAGTGCTAGTAGGGGGGAGGCTGAAAAACTGTTTTTT,CSASRGEAEKLFF,once,13,TRBJ1-4,TRBV20-1,.
TGTGCCAGCAGCTTAAGCGGGAACACCGGGGAGCTGTTTTTT,CASSLSGNTGELFF,once,14,TRBJ2-2,TRBV7-2,.
TGTGCCACCACCCTACTCAATAATTCACCCCTCCACTTT,CATTLLNNSPLHF,.,13,TRBJ1-6,TRBV18,.
TGTGCCAGCAGTTACGGGCGGGGGTATGGTCAGCCCCAGCATTTT,CASSYGRGYGQPQHF,.,15,TRBJ1-5,TRBV6-6,.
TGTGCCAGCAGCTATACAGGGGCTGGAAACACCATATATTTT,CASSYTGAGNTIYF,.,14,TRBJ1-3,TRBV9,TRBD1
TGTGCTTTAGGGGGAGATAATGAAAAACTGTTTTTT,CALGGDNEKLFF,.,12,TRBJ1-4,TRBV28,.
TGTGCCAGTAGTATGGGGCAGGGATTACATCAGCCCCAGCATTTT,CASSMGQGLHQPQHF,.,15,TRBJ1-5,TRBV19,.
TGTGCCAGTAGTTCGACAGGTGGAGTAAACACCATATATTTT,CASSSTGGVNTIYF,.,14,TRBJ1-3,TRBV19,.
TGCAGCGTTGCGGGACAGCGCGTATCTAACTATGGCTACACCTTC,CSVAGQRVSNYGYTF,.,15,TRBJ1-2,TRBV29-1,TRBD1
TGTGCCAGCACTCATAGCGGGGGAGGAAAGACCCAGTACTTC,CASTHSGGGKTQYF,.,14,TRBJ2-5,TRBV6-5,TRBD2
TGTGCCAGTACCGCCATTGACAGGGGGCGCAGGCAGCCCCAGCATTTT,CASTAIDRGRRQPQHF,few,16,TRBJ1-5,TRBV19,TRBD1
TGTGCCAGCAGTTCACAGCCGGGGGCTAACTATGGCTACACCTTC,CASSSQPGANYGYTF,.,15,TRBJ1-2,TRBV6-5,.
TGTGCCAGCAGCCTCTCAGGGACTAACTATGGCTACACCTTC,CASSLSGTNYGYTF,.,14,TRBJ1-2,TRBV6-5,.
TGTGCCAGCAGCTCCCCACACGGGGTTTCCACTGAAGCTTTCTTT,CASSSPHGVSTEAFF,.,15,TRBJ1-1,TRBV28,.
TGTGCCAGCAGCCCATCGGGCAGCTATAATTCACCCCTCCACTTT,CASSPSGSYNSPLHF,few,15,TRBJ1-6,TRBV7-9,.
TGTGCCAGCAGTGCACAAATTTTGGGGTATGGCTACACCTTC,CASSAQILGYGYTF,.,14,TRBJ1-2,TRBV2,.
TGTGCCACCTTCCGACTAGGGGAGTCGAAAGCTTTCTTT,CATFRLGESKAFF,.,13,TRBJ1-1,TRBV15,.
TGTGCCAGCTCACCAATAACTGGTGAGCAGTTCTTC,CASSPITGEQFF,.,12,TRBJ2-1,TRBV18,.
TGTGCCAGTAGAGGACTAGCGGGACTTTCGGAGCAGTACTTC,CASRGLAGLSEQYF,.,14,TRBJ2-7,TRBV19,TRBD2
TGCAGCGTTGTGGCCGGAATCCCCTACGAGCAGTACTTC,CSVVAGIPYEQYF,.,13,TRBJ2-7,TRBV29-1,.
TGTGCCAGCAGCCGCATAAATACCGGGGAGCTGTTTTTT,CASSRINTGELFF,.,13,TRBJ2-2,TRBV21-1,.
TGTGCCAGCAGTCCCCTCGACAGGGAGGGGGAAAAACTGTTTTTT,CASSPLDREGEKLFF,.,15,TRBJ1-4,TRBV25-1,TRBD1
TGTGCCAGTAGTATAGAGGCTAGCCCCACAGATACGCAGTATTTT,CASSIEASPTDTQYF,many,15,TRBJ2-3,TRBV19,.
TGTGCCAGCAGCTTGGGGGGCGGAACTTATGGCTACACCTTC,CASSLGGGTYGYTF,few,14,TRBJ1-2,TRBV28,.
TGTGCCAGCAGCCAAGATATCAGTGAGACTACCGAGCAGTTCTTC,CASSQDISETTEQFF,.,15,TRBJ2-1,TRBV4-2,.
TGTGCCAGCAGCTTGGGACAGGGGGGACCAAGCTCCTACAATGAGCAGTTCTTC,CASSLGQGGPSSYNEQFF,once,18,TRBJ2-1,TRBV5-5,TRBD1
TGTGCCAGCAGGGAGGGAGGCACCGGTAACTATGGCTACACCTTC,CASREGGTGNYGYTF,.,15,TRBJ1-2,TRBV28,.
TGTGCCAGCCGTTCCGGCGTTTGGGGAAGAAGATATAGCAATCAGCCCCAGCATTTT,CASRSGVWGRRYSNQPQHF,.,19,TRBJ1-5,TRBV28,.
TGTGCCAGCAGTCCGGAGGGGAGCTCCTACGAGCAGTACTTC,CASSPEGSSYEQYF,.,14,TRBJ2-7,TRBV28,.
TGTGCCAGCAGTGACGGGAGCACAGATACGCAGTATTTT,CASSDGSTDTQYF,.,13,TRBJ2-3,TRBV6-4,.
TGTGCCAGCAGTGACAGGGACAATGAGCAGTTCTTC,CASSDRDNEQFF,.,12,TRBJ2-1,TRBV6-4,.
TGTGCCAGTAGTTCCAGGACAGGATACTACGAGCAGTACTTC,CASSSRTGYYEQYF,.,14,TRBJ2-7,TRBV19,TRBD1
TGTGCCAGCAGACGGACAGGGGAAAATTCACCCCTCCACTTT,CASRRTGENSPLHF,.,14,TRBJ1-6,TRBV6-5,TRBD1
TGTGCCAGCAGTCTGGACACTAATCAGCCCCAGCATTTT,CASSLDTNQPQHF,.,13,TRBJ1-5,TRBV28,.
TGTGCCAGCAGTGAACTGGGCAAGTTGCCCCAGCATTTT,CASSELGKLPQHF,.,13,TRBJ1-5,TRBV6-1,.
TGTGCCAGCAGCCCGGGGAGGGGGACCACTGAAGCTTTCTTT,CASSPGRGTTEAFF,.,14,TRBJ1-1,TRBV7-2,.
TGTGCCAGCAGCACTCCCCGGGGGCTGCGAGATACGCAGTATTTT,CASSTPRGLRDTQYF,.,15,TRBJ2-3,TRBV3-1/TRBV3-2,.
TGCAGTGCTAGTAGGGGACTAGCGGACAATGAGCAGTTCTTC,CSASRGLADNEQFF,.,14,TRBJ2-1,TRBV20-1,TRBD2
TGCGCCAGCAAACGGGAGGTTAACACCGGGGAGCTGTTTTTT,CASKREVNTGELFF,.,14,TRBJ2-2,TRBV5-1,TRBD2
TGTGCCAGCAGCTACTCTAGCACAGATACGCAGTATTTT,CASSYSSTDTQYF,.,13,TRBJ2-3,TRBV13,.
TGTGCCAGCAGCCAAAGGGCGGGACAGGGGGGATCACCCCTCCACTTT,CASSQRAGQGGSPLHF,.,16,TRBJ1-6,TRBV3-1/TRBV3-2,TRBD1
TGTGCCAGCAGTCAACGACAGGGGCGGCGGACTGAAGCTTTCTTT,CASSQRQGRRTEAFF,.,15,TRBJ1-1,TRBV27,TRBD1